The 20 T cell receptor beta chains given below trace back to one sample, sequenced in a study of blood T cell repertoires in COVID-19 (dated by TCRdb to the early 2020s). Receptors were amplified or captured by the immunoSEQ multiplex PCR assay. The table was pulled from immuneACCESS by TCRdb, which kept in-frame rearrangements only. Such tables lose some clones; where checked, under half of the loss comes from unresolved V genes, and the rest has no known cause. This sample lists hundreds of thousands of clones; approximately 80% were detected once. The ten largest clones take up around 4% of the sample. Material for sequencing was peripheral blood. The receptors derive from a woman aged 45-65 years with active or convalescent COVID-19.

CDR3 nucleotide sequence: TGTGCCAGCAGCCTACGGCGGCAGCCAACACCTCAAGCTTTCTTT. As protein: CASSLRRQPTPQAFF. V usage is TRBV5-8 and J usage is TRBJ1-1; no clear D. The V gene's germline CDR1 is SGHTS and CDR2 YDEGEE. CDR3 size: 15 residues. V was clipped by 4 bases and J by 9 bases, with 22 bases between them.

The chain employs TRBV28 and TRBJ2-7; D unresolved. This CDR3 has 12 residues. The V gene's germline CDR1 is MDHEN and CDR2 SYDVKM. V dropped 4 bases and J dropped 2 bases, with 6 bases sitting between them. In DNA, the CDR3 is TGTGCCAGCAGTTACGGTACCTACGAGCAGTACTTC. It translates to CASSYGTYEQYF.

The V call is TRBV7-3, the J call TRBJ2-2, with 9 bases identical to TRBD1. With 0 bases clipped from V and 0 bases from J, the junction kept 2 bases outside the gene matches. Germline V gene data show CDR1 as SGHTA and CDR2 as FQGTGA. The CDR3 extends over 17 amino acids. The CDR3 nucleotides read TGTGCCAGCAGCTTAACGAGGGACAGGGCGAACACCGGGGAGCTGTTTTTT. Its protein product is CASSLTRDRANTGELFF.

The chain has TRBV15 and TRBJ2-1; weak D call: TRBD2 (5 bases). Germline CDR1 LNHNV, CDR2 YYDKDF (reference sequence). CDR3 length: 14 residues. Trimming removed 3 bases from V and 3 bases from J, with 9 bases in between. For the CDR3, the DNA is TGTGCCACCAGCAGTCGGGGTCTCTACAATGAGCAGTTCTTC. This gives the protein CATSSRGLYNEQFF.

The chain links TRBV4-1 to TRBJ2-7, with TRBD2 matching 13 bases. V trimming: 10 bases; J trimming: 2 bases; junction bases outside the gene matches: 11. CDR1 and CDR2 (germline): MGHRA, YSYEKL. The CDR3 runs 16 residues. CDR3: CATQGTSGISPYEQYF. The CDR3 DNA reads TGCGCCACGCAGGGGACTAGCGGGATATCGCCCTACGAGCAGTACTTC.

This chain links TRBV27 with TRBJ2-7, with 9 positions matching TRBD2. CDR3 length equals 16 residues. V dropped 3 bases and J dropped 0; count of bases not matched to a gene: 6. Per germline, CDR1 MNHEY and CDR2 SMNVEV (reference sequence). The CDR3 DNA reads as TGTGCCAGCAGTTTTATCGGGACTAGCAGCTCCTACGAGCAGTACTTC. Translated, it gives CASSFIGTSSSYEQYF.

The V gene is TRBV14, the J gene TRBJ1-1; D uncertain. V was trimmed by 1 base and J by 7 bases, leaving 10 bases between them. CDR1 and CDR2 from the germline V gene are SGHDN and FVKESK. The CDR3 contains 13 residues. DNA of the CDR3: TGTGCCAGCAGCCAAGCGAGGCTAAGTGAAGCTTTCTTT. This translates into CASSQARLSEAFF.

The chain has TRBV27 and TRBJ1-2; no clear D gene. Trimming stripped 2 bases from V and 3 bases from J, with 7 bases between. The CDR3 runs 13 residues. CDR1 is MNHEY, CDR2 SMNVEV, per germline (reference sequence). This CDR3 is CASSLIPYYGYTF. The CDR3, as DNA: TGTGCCAGCAGTTTAATCCCCTACTATGGCTACACCTTC.

The chain links TRBV5-1 to TRBJ1-2; TRBD1 is a possible D gene (5 bases). Germline CDR1 is SGHRS and CDR2 is YFSETQ. This CDR3 is 14 amino acids long. Trimming took off 4 bases at V and 8 bases at J, with 18 bases between the two ends. In nucleotides, the CDR3 is TGCGCCAGCAGCGCGGGGGAGGGCGCGATCGGCTACACCTTC. Translated, it gives CASSAGEGAIGYTF. Full variable domain (remainder filled in from reference TRBV5-1 and TRBJ1-2): KAGVTQTPRYLIKTRGQQVTLSCSPISGHRSVSWYQQTPGQGLQFLFEYFSETQRNKGNFPGRFSGRQFSNSRSEMNVSTLELGDSALYLCASSAGEGAIGYTFGSGTRLTVV.

The chain couples TRBV7-2 to TRBJ2-1; TRBD2 might be the D (6 bases). The germline V gene encodes CDR1 SGHTA and CDR2 FQGNSA. This CDR3 spans 13 amino acids. V was clipped by 0 bases and J by 10 bases, with 10 bases between them. In DNA form, the CDR3 reads TGTGCCAGCAGCTTAGCTACTAGCAGGGAGCAGTTCTTC. This sequence encodes CASSLATSREQFF.

This clone came up a few times. The chain carries TRBV27 and TRBJ1-6; D may be TRBD1 (6 bases). Trimming pared 2 bases from V and 7 bases from J, leaving 9 bases between. CDR1 MNHEY and CDR2 SMNVEV come from the germline V gene (reference sequence). The CDR3 sequence is 14 residues long. In DNA form, the CDR3 reads TGTGCCAGCAGTTTAGGACAGAGAAATTCACCCCTCCACTTT. Translating it yields CASSLGQRNSPLHF.

The genes are TRBV27 and TRBJ1-1; possible D gene TRBD1, 5 bases. Germline values: CDR1 MNHEY, CDR2 SMNVEV (reference sequence). V was trimmed by 4 bases and J by 12 bases, leaving 18 bases between them. The CDR3 spans 13 residues. For the CDR3, the DNA is TGTGCCAGCAGTTATTGGGCTGGGGGGTTGACTTTCTTT. This gives the protein CASSYWAGGLTFF.

The rearrangement links TRBV11-2 to TRBJ1-4, with 9 bases aligning to TRBD1. With V trimmed by 4 bases and J by 6 bases, 6 bases remained unmatched. Germline V gene sequence: CDR1 SGHAT, CDR2 FQNNGV. The length of the CDR3 is 15 residues. The CDR3 bases are TGTGCCAGCAGCTCAGTCGGGACAGGGCATGAAAAACTGTTTTTT. This gives the protein CASSSVGTGHEKLFF.

This chain uses TRBV7-9 with TRBJ1-1; maybe TRBD1 (6 bases). V was cut by 1 base and J by 5 bases, with 11 bases left in between. Germline V gene sequence: CDR1 SEHNR, CDR2 FQNEAQ (reference sequence). This CDR3 has 14 amino acids. CDR3 amino acids: CASSLETGNTEAFF. In nucleotides, the CDR3 is TGTGCCAGCAGCTTAGAAACAGGGAATACTGAAGCTTTCTTT.

The chain combines TRBV19 with TRBJ1-5, with TRBD1 matching over 9 bases. The germline V gene encodes CDR1 LNHDA and CDR2 SQIVND (reference sequence). V gave up 4 bases and J gave up 4 bases; unmatched junction bases: 5. The CDR3 runs 15 residues. CDR3 bases: TGTGCCAGTAGTACAACGGACAGGGGAAATCAGCCCCAGCATTTT. As protein: CASSTTDRGNQPQHF.

The chain employs TRBV9 and TRBJ2-3; 13 positions agree with TRBD2. The trim removed 3 bases at V and 5 bases at J, leaving 6 bases unmatched. CDR3 length equals 16 residues. Germline V gives CDR1 SGDLS, CDR2 YYNGEE. This chain's CDR3 is CASSGTSGRDGDTQYF. In nucleotides, the CDR3 is TGTGCCAGCAGCGGTACTAGCGGGAGGGACGGAGATACGCAGTATTTT.

This rearrangement joins TRBV30 to TRBJ1-5; TRBD1 aligns across 7 bases. In germline, CDR1 is GTSNPN, CDR2 SVGIG (reference sequence). Germline trimming cut 1 base from V and 6 bases from J; bases unmatched to any gene: 6. CDR3 length: 14 amino acids. The CDR3 sequence: CAWSATGLFQPQHF. The CDR3 region has the DNA TGTGCCTGGAGTGCGACAGGGCTCTTTCAGCCCCAGCATTTT.

The chain links TRBV5-6 to TRBJ1-5; TRBD1 aligns across 7 bases. Germline lookup yields CDR1 SGHDT and CDR2 YYEEEE. The V gene end was trimmed by 0 bases and the J gene end by 3 bases; junction bases not matched to a gene: 3. The CDR3 extends over 15 amino acids. CDR3 loop: CASSLGQGDNQPQHF. As DNA, the CDR3 is TGTGCCAGCAGCTTGGGACAGGGAGACAATCAGCCCCAGCATTTT. Drawing the rest from reference TRBV5-6 and TRBJ1-5, the complete variable domain is DAGVTQSPTHLIKTRGQQVTLRCSPKSGHDTVSWYQQALGQGPQFIFQYYEEEERQRGNFPDRFSGHQFPNYSSELNVNALLLGDSALYLCASSLGQGDNQPQHFGDGTRLSIL.

This clone turned up a few times. The rearrangement joins TRBV19 to TRBJ2-2; D is possibly TRBD2 (6 bases). Germline loops: CDR1 LNHDA, CDR2 SQIVND (reference sequence). V was cut by 4 bases and J by 6 bases, with 18 bases left in between. CDR3 length equals 16 residues. This CDR3 is CASSTSRLVRAGELFF. In DNA form, the CDR3 reads TGTGCCAGTAGTACGTCGAGACTAGTCAGGGCCGGGGAGCTGTTTTTT.

Notes on this clone: The junction differs from germline at one of its ends, possibly a read error. The chain has TRBV6-1 and TRBJ1-4, with a possible D match to TRBD1 (5 bases). This CDR3 region has 15 residues. Germline loops: CDR1 MNHNS, CDR2 SASEGT. For the CDR3, the DNA is TGTGCCAGCGGTGAAACAGGCGGAACCGATGAAAAACTGTTTTTT. It is translated as CASGETGGTDEKLFF.